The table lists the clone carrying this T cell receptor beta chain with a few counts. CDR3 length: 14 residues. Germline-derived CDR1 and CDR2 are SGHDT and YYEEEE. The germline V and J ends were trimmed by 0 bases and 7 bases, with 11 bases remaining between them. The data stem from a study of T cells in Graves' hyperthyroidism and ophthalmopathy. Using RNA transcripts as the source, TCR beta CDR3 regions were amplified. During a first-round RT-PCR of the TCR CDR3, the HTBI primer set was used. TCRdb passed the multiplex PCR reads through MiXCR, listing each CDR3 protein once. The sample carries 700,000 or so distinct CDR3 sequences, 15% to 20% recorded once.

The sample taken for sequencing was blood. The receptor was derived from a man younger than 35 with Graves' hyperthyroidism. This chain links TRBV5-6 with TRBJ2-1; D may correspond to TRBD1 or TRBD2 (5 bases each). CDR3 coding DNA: TGTGCCAGCAGCTTGGCCCGGGACGGGAATGAGCAGTTCTTC. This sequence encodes CASSLARDGNEQFF.